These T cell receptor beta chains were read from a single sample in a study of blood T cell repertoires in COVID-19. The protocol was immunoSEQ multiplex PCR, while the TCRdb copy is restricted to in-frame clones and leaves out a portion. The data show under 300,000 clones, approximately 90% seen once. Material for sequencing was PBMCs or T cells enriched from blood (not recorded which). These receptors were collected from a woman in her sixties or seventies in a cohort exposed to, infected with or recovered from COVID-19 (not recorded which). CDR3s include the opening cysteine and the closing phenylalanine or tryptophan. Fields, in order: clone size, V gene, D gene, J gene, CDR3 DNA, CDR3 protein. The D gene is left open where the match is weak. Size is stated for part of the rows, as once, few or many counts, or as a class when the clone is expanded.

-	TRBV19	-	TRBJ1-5	TGTGCCAGTAGTACCCCTACAGTGTCCTTTGGGCAGCCCCAGCATTTT	CASSTPTVSFGQPQHF
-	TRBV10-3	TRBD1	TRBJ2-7	TGTGCCATCAGGGCCGGGACAGGGGACGAGCAGTACTTC	CAIRAGTGDEQYF
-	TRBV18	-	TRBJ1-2	TGTGCCAGCTCACCCCAGGGTGCTAACTATGGCTACACCTTC	CASSPQGANYGYTF
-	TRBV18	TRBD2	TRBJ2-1	TGTGCCAGCTCACCACCGGGACTAGCGGGGTACAATGAGCAGTTCTTC	CASSPPGLAGYNEQFF
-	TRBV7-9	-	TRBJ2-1	TGTGCCAGCAGCTTCTCCCTTGGGGTTGGGGCTAATGAGCAGTTCTTC	CASSFSLGVGANEQFF
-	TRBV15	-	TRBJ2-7	TGTGCCACCAGCAGAGTCGCAGGGTTGTACGAGCAGTACTTC	CATSRVAGLYEQYF
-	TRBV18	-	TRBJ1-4	TGTGCCAGCTCACCGCTCCGACCGTCAGGGAAGGCCCTTGGCGGTGAAAAACTGTTTTTT	CASSPLRPSGKALGGEKLFF
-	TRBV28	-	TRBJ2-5	TGTGCCAGCAGTTTATGGGGGAGCCAACAAGAGACCCAGTACTTC	CASSLWGSQQETQYF
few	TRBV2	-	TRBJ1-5	TGTGCCAGCAAGAAAGGGGGAAATAGCAATCAGCCCCAGCATTTT	CASKKGGNSNQPQHF
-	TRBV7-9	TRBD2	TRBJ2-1	TGTGCCAGCAGCGTACTAGCGGGAGGCCATGAGCAGTTCTTC	CASSVLAGGHEQFF
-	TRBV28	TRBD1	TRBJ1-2	TGTGCCAGCAGTTTGAGGGACAGGGGTGTTTATGGCTACACCTTC	CASSLRDRGVYGYTF
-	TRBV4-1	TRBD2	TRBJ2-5	TGCGCCAGCAGCCAAACGGGACTAGCGGCGGAGACCCAGTACTTC	CASSQTGLAAETQYF
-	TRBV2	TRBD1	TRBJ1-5	TGTGCCAGCAGTGAAAGGGGGCTCAATCAGCCCCAGCATTTT	CASSERGLNQPQHF
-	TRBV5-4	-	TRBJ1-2	TGTGCCAGCAGCTTTTTACAGGATGGCTACACCTTC	CASSFLQDGYTF
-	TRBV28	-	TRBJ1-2	TGTGCCACCGAGCGGGGGGCGGGTGGCTACACCTTC	CATERGAGGYTF
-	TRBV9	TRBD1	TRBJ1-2	TGTGCCAGCAGCGAGGGACAGCTCTACACCTTC	CASSEGQLYTF
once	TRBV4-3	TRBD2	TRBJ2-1	TGCGCCAGCAGCCAAGATTTGTCTCGGGAGGCCTCCCGAACGTTCTTC	CASSQDLSREASRTFF
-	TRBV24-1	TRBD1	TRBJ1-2	TGTGCCACCAGTGATTCCCTCACGACAGGGCATGGCTACACCTTC	CATSDSLTTGHGYTF
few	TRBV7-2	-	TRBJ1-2	TGTGCCAGCAGCTTACGGGAGGGGCTTGGCTATGGCTACACCTTC	CASSLREGLGYGYTF
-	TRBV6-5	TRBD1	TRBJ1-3	TGTGCCAGCAGGGGACAGGGGGCGAGAGGAAACACCATATATTTT	CASRGQGARGNTIYF
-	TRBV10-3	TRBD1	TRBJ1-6	TGTGCCATGAGGACCGGGACAGATAATTCACCCCTCCACTTT	CAMRTGTDNSPLHF
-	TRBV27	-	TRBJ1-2	TGTGCCAGCAGTTTTTATGGGCGACAGGTCGGCGGCTACACCTTC	CASSFYGRQVGGYTF
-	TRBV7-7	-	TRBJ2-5	TGTGCTAGCAGCCTAAACCGGGGGCAAGAGACCCAGTACTTC	CASSLNRGQETQYF
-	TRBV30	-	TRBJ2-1	TGTGCCTGGAACGGTGGTGAGGGCCGCGATGAGCAGTTCTTC	CAWNGGEGRDEQFF
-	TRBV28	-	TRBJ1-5	TGTGCCAGCAGTTTGTGGAGGGCTAATCAGCCCCAGCATTTT	CASSLWRANQPQHF
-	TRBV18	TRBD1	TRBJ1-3	TGTGCCAGCTCGCAGGTGACAGGGAAGAGCTCTGGAAACACCATATATTTT	CASSQVTGKSSGNTIYF
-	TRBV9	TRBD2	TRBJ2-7	TGTGCCAGCAGCCCCCCGGGGGGTTTCTCCTACGAGCAGTACTTC	CASSPPGGFSYEQYF
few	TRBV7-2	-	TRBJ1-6	TGTGCCAGCAGCCTTCGGAGGGGAGGTTCACCCCTCCACTTT	CASSLRRGGSPLHF